Reported below is one TCR beta chain. Its antigen is undetermined. These data originate in a study of cytomegalovirus exposure and HLA in healthy donors. On the study more broadly: A data release that came early held approximately 85 million unique TCRs from HLA-typed donors. Overall study results and limits: The authors enumerated some 170 TCR beta chains as linked to cytomegalovirus. When analyzed later, a missense DCLRE1C variant was found to be linked to TCR beta V- and J-gene trimming. In an earlier analysis, most TCR beta V segments were productive about 87% or about 30% of the time.

The PCR contained 60 Vbeta and 13 Jbeta primers. Using immunoSEQ multiplex PCR, the repertoire was profiled, and TCRdb retains in-frame clones only, with some absent. The top ten hold about 4.2% of the sample, which has about 80,000 clones, 62% seen once. The CDR3 consists of 16 residues. From germline, CDR1 is SGDLS and CDR2 YYNGEE. V lost 4 bases to trimming and J lost 5 bases; unmatched junction nucleotides: 10. Material: PBMCs. The V call is TRBV9, the J call TRBJ2-3; 10 bases are shared with TRBD2. This TCR came from a male donor in good health and CMV-seropositive. CDR3 amino acids: CASSPGSSGGRDTQYF. CDR3 DNA sequence: TGTGCCAGCAGCCCCGGGTCTAGCGGGGGCCGAGATACGCAGTATTTT.